The T cell receptor beta chain under discussion was sequenced for a study of OX40 agonist ivuxolimab in advanced cancers. Looking at the study overall: Partial responses were achieved by three patients, of whom one had hepatocellular carcinoma and two had cutaneous melanoma.

TCRdb's table, derived via immunoSEQ multiplex PCR, lists solely in-frame clones and lacks some. Seen here are 44,000 or so clones, 79% observed once, and the top ten hold roughly 2%. Cycle 7 day 1, cycle 4 day 1, and baseline were the timepoints at which blood was sampled. This CDR3 spans 13 amino acids. The V end lost 5 bases, the J end lost 8 bases, and 13 bases lay between the germline ends. From germline, CDR1 is MNHEY and CDR2 SMNVEV (reference sequence). Sample: CD4+ or CD8+ T cells sorted from blood, taken in a trial of the OX40 agonist ivuxolimab. J is TRBJ1-3 and V is TRBV27, with a possible D match to TRBD1 (6 bases). The receptor comes from an adult with an advanced solid tumor such as melanoma, head and neck, liver or kidney cancer. The CDR3 sequence: CASSPRDMDTIYF. CDR3 coding DNA: TGTGCCAGCAGTCCCCGGGACATGGACACCATATATTTT.